This T cell receptor beta chain was captured by sequencing in a study of T cell changes during pregnancy in multiple sclerosis. CDR3 size: 14 residues. Germline-derived CDR1 and CDR2 are SEHNR and FQNEAQ (reference sequence). The germline V and J ends were trimmed by 3 bases and 0 bases, with 8 bases remaining between them. Some clones are missing from TCRdb's copy, which holds only in-frame ones; the method was immunoSEQ multiplex PCR. Among approximately 41,000 clones listed, 90% were seen once. J is TRBJ1-1 and V is TRBV7-9, with D possibly TRBD1 on 6 matching bases. Sequencing was performed on CD8+ T cells from peripheral blood mononuclear cells, taken in the first trimester of pregnancy. The TCR was taken from a female donor with multiple sclerosis, enrolled in a pregnancy study. CDR3 sequence: CASSLQGMNTEAFF. The CDR3 nucleotides read TGTGCCAGCAGCTTGCAGGGGATGAACACTGAAGCTTTCTTT.